A selection of T cell receptor beta chains follows, all from one sample in a study of CD8+ T cells in alopecia areata. Libraries were prepared by immunoSEQ multiplex PCR; TCRdb keeps only in-frame clonotypes and omits some of them. The sample records over 150,000 clones, about 60% being singletons. The sample was CD4+ T cells sorted from blood, taken at week 24, from a patient treated with tofacitinib. The receptors derive from a human donor with alopecia areata. Each CDR3 is given with its conserved first and last residue.

V: TRBV5-1
J: TRBJ1-2
CDR3: CASSPAELNYGYTF

V: TRBV2
J: TRBJ2-7
CDR3: CASSELDRGRDEQYF

V: TRBV27
J: TRBJ2-3
CDR3: CASSSRGGDTQYF

V: TRBV2
J: TRBJ2-5
CDR3: CASSVGSQQETQYF

V: TRBV29-1
J: TRBJ1-1
CDR3: CSVEGARETGAFF

V: TRBV6-5
J: TRBJ1-1
CDR3: CASSKQGRNTEAFF

V: TRBV11-2
J: TRBJ2-7
CDR3: CASSSKYEQYF

V: TRBV5-1
J: TRBJ2-7
CDR3: CASSLDGSYEQYF

V: TRBV23-1
J: TRBJ2-5
CDR3: CASSPKGTTQETQYF

V: TRBV25-1
J: TRBJ1-1
CDR3: CASSGMAGLGAEAFF

V: TRBV25-1
J: TRBJ1-2
CDR3: CASTRQESYTF

V: TRBV25-1
J: TRBJ1-1
CDR3: CASSVNRDNTEAFF

V: TRBV29-1
J: TRBJ1-2
CDR3: CSAEGQGDNYGYTF

V: TRBV5-1
J: TRBJ2-2
CDR3: CASSVDRDTGELFF

V: TRBV7-9
J: TRBJ2-5
CDR3: CASSPSGSRGGKQTQYF

V: TRBV29-1
J: TRBJ1-5
CDR3: CSVSGNLNQPQHF

V: TRBV20-1
J: TRBJ2-2
CDR3: CSVQDTGELFF